Listed here are 10 T cell receptor beta chains from one sample, sequenced in a study of cytomegalovirus exposure and HLA in healthy donors. Use of 60 Vbeta and 13 Jbeta primers characterized the PCR. Libraries were prepared by immunoSEQ multiplex PCR; TCRdb keeps only in-frame clonotypes and omits some of them. This repertoire shows 83,000 or so clones, about 80% found once; its top ten account for around 10%. Material: PBMCs. These receptors all stem from a man in his thirties or forties in good health and CMV-seropositive.

This clone was detected only a few times. The chain joins TRBV9 to TRBJ2-1, with 10 bases lining up with TRBD2. The ends lost 3 bases at V and 6 bases at J; junction bases unmatched: 9. From germline, CDR1 is SGDLS and CDR2 YYNGEE. The CDR3 runs 16 residues. CDR3 sequence reads: CASSGPLAGGPNEQFF. CDR3 in DNA: TGTGCCAGCAGCGGCCCTTTAGCGGGGGGTCCCAATGAGCAGTTCTTC.

This chain joins TRBV4-3 and TRBJ2-7; 7 positions agree with TRBD1. There are 15 residues in the CDR3. In germline, CDR1 is LGHNA, CDR2 YSLEER. The J segment lost 7 bases and the V segment lost 3 bases, leaving 12 bases of the junction unmatched. The CDR3 DNA reads as TGCGCCAGCAGCCAGGAGGCTACAGGGGCCGGGGAGCAGTACTTC. Its translation: CASSQEATGAGEQYF.

The chain links TRBV9 to TRBJ2-1; maybe TRBD2 (5 bases). The CDR3 spans 15 residues. Germline CDR1 and CDR2: SGDLS and YYNGEE. Trimming pared 4 bases from V and 8 bases from J, leaving 19 bases between. CDR3: CASSTAPLDGDEQFF. The CDR3 DNA reads as TGTGCCAGCAGCACAGCTCCCCTCGACGGGGATGAGCAGTTCTTC.

The V gene is TRBV29-1, the J gene TRBJ2-7, with 7 bases identical to TRBD1. The germline V gene has CDR1 SQVTM and CDR2 ANQGSEA. Trimming removed 7 bases from V and 3 bases from J; junction bases left unmatched: 9. This CDR3 contains 13 residues. CDR3 in DNA: TGCAGCGCAACACGACAGGGAATCTACGAGCAGTACTTC. It is translated as CSATRQGIYEQYF.

This rearrangement joins TRBV6-4 to TRBJ2-3; a weak D match, TRBD1 (6 bases). Germline values: CDR1 MRHNA, CDR2 SNTAGT. Trimming removed 3 bases at V and 0 bases at J, with 10 bases between. The CDR3 loop spans 15 amino acids. The CDR3 DNA reads as TGTGCCAGCAGTGATCCCAGGGGCAGCACAGATACGCAGTATTTT. It codes for CASSDPRGSTDTQYF.

A word on this clone: Within the sample, other DNA sequences also encode this same CDR3. The chain couples TRBV7-8 to TRBJ1-6; 7 positions match TRBD1. CDR1 SGHVS and CDR2 FQNEAQ come from the germline V gene. The CDR3 length is 17 residues. Trimming took 4 bases from V and 0 from J; bases not matched to a gene: 6. The CDR3, as DNA: TGTGCCAGCAGCTCATGGGACAGCGGCTCCTATAATTCACCCCTCCACTTT. Its protein product is CASSSWDSGSYNSPLHF.

This chain uses TRBV7-9 with TRBJ2-3; 10 bases map to TRBD2. Germline loops: CDR1 SEHNR, CDR2 FQNEAQ (reference sequence). CDR3 length equals 14 residues. The trim removed 8 bases at V and 6 bases at J, leaving 8 bases unmatched. The CDR3 loop is CASGLAGAGDTQYF. The CDR3 DNA is TGTGCCAGCGGTCTAGCGGGGGCAGGGGATACGCAGTATTTT.

The gene calls are TRBV6-4 and TRBJ2-3; D perhaps matches TRBD2 (5 bases). Germline V lookup: CDR1 MRHNA, CDR2 SNTAGT. CDR3 size: 13 residues. V was cut by 6 bases and J by 1 base, with 8 bases left in between. The CDR3 bases are TGTGCCAGCAGCCTCGGGGGCACAGATACGCAGTATTTT. As protein: CASSLGGTDTQYF.

The rearrangement links TRBV7-9 to TRBJ2-5; the match to TRBD2 covers 8 bases. V shed 0 bases and J 2 bases; nucleotides not matched to a gene: 5. CDR1 and CDR2 from the germline V gene are SEHNR and FQNEAQ (reference sequence). This CDR3 is 16 amino acids long. The chain's CDR3 is CASSLAAAGGQETQYF. The CDR3 DNA reads TGTGCCAGCAGCTTAGCGGCGGCGGGGGGACAAGAGACCCAGTACTTC.

The V call is TRBV4-1, the J call TRBJ2-7; D possibly corresponds to TRBD1 (6 bases). This CDR3 is 10 amino acids long. V shed 4 bases and J shed 9 bases, with 7 bases lying between them. CDR1 MGHRA and CDR2 YSYEKL come from the germline V gene. In DNA form, the CDR3 reads TGCGCCAGCAGCCTCAGGGGGCAGTACTTC. Its translation is CASSLRGQYF.